The following is a TCR beta chain sequence with its context. Its specificity is unknown. The data were produced by immunoSEQ multiplex PCR, yet TCRdb's version contains in-frame clones alone and is incomplete. The sample lists approximately 2.3 million clones, 85% to 95% seen once, with 0.35% to 0.5% in the top ten. This record comes from a study of shared clonotypes between healthy human individuals. About the research overall: A couple of female and a few male donors aged 18 to 49 were enrolled. Study-level results: Memory subsets had estimated richness that was generally smaller than that of naive subsets. The study sampled only blood, and tissue repertoires likely differ.

Material: naive CD4+ T cells from PBMCs. Subset defined: CD45RA+ positively selected. This clonotype was obtained from a man aged 18-30 years in good health. Some clones in this sample may be carry-over from other donors' samples.

The CDR3 here is CASSSDRGSNEQFF. The DNA of the CDR3 is TGTGCCAGCAGCTCGGACAGGGGGTCGAATGAGCAGTTCTTC. The J gene is TRBJ2-1, the V gene TRBV7-9, with 10 bases identical to TRBD1. CDR3 size: 14 residues. Per the germline V gene, CDR1 is SEHNR and CDR2 is FQNEAQ (reference sequence). J was trimmed by 7 bases and V by 4 bases; bases with no gene match: 4.